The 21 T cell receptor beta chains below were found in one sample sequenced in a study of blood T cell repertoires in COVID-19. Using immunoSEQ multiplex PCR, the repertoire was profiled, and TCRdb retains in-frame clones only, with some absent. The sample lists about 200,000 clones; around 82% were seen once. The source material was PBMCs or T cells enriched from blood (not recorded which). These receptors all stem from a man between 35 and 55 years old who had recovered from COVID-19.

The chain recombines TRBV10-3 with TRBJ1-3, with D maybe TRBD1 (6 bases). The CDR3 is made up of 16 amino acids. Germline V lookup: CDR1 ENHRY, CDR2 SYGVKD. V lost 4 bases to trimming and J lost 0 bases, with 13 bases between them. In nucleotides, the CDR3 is TGTGCCATCAGTGGGACAGCCAAACCCTCTGGAAACACCATATATTTT. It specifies CAISGTAKPSGNTIYF.

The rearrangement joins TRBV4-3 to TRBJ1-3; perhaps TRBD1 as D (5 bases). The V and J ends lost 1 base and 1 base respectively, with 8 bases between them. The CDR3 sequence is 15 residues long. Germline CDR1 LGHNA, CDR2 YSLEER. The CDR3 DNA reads TGCGCCAGCAGCCAAGCCCAGGGATCTGGAAACACCATATATTTT. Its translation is CASSQAQGSGNTIYF.

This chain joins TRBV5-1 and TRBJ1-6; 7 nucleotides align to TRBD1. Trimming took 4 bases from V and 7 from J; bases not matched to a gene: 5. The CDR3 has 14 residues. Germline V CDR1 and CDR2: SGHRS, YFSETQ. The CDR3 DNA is TGCGCCAGCAGCAGGGACAGTGAAAATTCACCCCTCCACTTT. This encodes CASSRDSENSPLHF.

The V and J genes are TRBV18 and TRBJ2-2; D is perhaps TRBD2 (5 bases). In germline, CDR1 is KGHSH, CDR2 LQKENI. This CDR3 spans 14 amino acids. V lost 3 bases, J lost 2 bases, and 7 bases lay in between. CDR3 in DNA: TGTGCCAGCTCACCGAGGGTAAACACCGGGGAGCTGTTTTTT. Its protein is CASSPRVNTGELFF.

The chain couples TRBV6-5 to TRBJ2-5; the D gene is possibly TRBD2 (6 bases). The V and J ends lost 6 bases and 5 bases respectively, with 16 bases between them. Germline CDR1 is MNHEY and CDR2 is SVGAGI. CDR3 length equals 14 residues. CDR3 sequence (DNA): TGTGCCAGCAGCTCTCGACTAGGGGCCGAGACCCAGTACTTC. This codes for CASSSRLGAETQYF.

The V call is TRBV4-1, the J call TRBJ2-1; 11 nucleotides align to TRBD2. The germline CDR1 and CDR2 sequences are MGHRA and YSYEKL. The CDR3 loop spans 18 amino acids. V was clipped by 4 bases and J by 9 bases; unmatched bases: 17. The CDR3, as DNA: TGCGCCAGCAGCCGCGACGGGAGTGGCGCTAGCGGGGGGCCTGAGCAGTTCTTC. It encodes CASSRDGSGASGGPEQFF.

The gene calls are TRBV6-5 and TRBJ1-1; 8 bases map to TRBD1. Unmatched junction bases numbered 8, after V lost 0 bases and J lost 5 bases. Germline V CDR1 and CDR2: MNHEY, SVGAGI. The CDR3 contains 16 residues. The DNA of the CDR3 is TGTGCCAGCAGTTACTCTGCAGGGGGCACCCTGACTGAAGCTTTCTTT. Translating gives CASSYSAGGTLTEAFF.

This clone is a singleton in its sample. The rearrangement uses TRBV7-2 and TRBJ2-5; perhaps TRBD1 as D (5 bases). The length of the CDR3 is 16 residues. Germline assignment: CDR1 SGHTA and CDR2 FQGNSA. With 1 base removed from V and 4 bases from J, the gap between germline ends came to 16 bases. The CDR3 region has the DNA TGTGCCAGCAGCTTAGGTTTACGGGCAGGGCGAGAGACCCAGTACTTC. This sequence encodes CASSLGLRAGRETQYF.

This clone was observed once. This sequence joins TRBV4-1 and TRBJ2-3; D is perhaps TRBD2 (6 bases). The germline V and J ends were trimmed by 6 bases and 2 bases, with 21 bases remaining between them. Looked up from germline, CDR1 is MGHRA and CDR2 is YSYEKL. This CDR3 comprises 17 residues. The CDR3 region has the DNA TGCGCCAGCAGTCTGTCAGTGGCGGGGTTAGTCACAGATACGCAGTATTTT. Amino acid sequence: CASSLSVAGLVTDTQYF.

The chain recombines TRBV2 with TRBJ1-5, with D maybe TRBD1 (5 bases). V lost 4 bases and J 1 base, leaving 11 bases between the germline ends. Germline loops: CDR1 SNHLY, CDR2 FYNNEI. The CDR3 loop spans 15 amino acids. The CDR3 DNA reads TGTGCCAGCAGTGGCGGCGGGGGGAGCAATCAGCCCCAGCATTTT. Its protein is CASSGGGGSNQPQHF.

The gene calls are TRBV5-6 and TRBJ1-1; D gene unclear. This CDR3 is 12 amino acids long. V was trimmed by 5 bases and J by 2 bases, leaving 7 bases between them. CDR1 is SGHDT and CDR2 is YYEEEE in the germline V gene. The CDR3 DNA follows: TGTGCCAGCAGGCGGGTAAACACTGAAGCTTTCTTT. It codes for CASRRVNTEAFF.

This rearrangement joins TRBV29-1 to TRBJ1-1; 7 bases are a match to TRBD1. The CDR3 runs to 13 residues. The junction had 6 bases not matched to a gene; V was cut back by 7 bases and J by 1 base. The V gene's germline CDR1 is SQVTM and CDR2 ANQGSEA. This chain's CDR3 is CSATTGTNTEAFF. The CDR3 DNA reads TGCAGCGCTACGACAGGGACGAACACTGAAGCTTTCTTT.

CDR3 amino acids: CATSRDPRRGETSYGYTF. The CDR3 region has the DNA TGTGCCACCAGCAGAGATCCTCGTCGCGGGGAGACTAGCTATGGCTACACCTTC. The chain is built from TRBV15 and TRBJ1-2, with unresolved D. This CDR3 is built from 18 residues. Per germline, CDR1 LNHNV and CDR2 YYDKDF (reference sequence). The V end was cut by 0 bases, the J end by 4 bases, with 21 bases between.

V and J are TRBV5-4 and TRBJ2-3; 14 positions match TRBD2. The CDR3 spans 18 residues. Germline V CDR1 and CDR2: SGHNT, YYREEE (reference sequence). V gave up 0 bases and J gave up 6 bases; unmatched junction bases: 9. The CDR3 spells CASSLALRTSGGLDTQYF. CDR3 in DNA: TGTGCCAGCAGCTTGGCCCTTAGGACTAGCGGGGGGCTTGATACGCAGTATTTT.

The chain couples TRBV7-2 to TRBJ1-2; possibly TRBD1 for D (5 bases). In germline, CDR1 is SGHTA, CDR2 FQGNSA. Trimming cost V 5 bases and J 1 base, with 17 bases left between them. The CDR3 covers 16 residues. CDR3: CASSGGAGRYNYGYTF. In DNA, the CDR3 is TGTGCCAGCAGCGGTGGGGCCGGCCGGTATAACTATGGCTACACCTTC.

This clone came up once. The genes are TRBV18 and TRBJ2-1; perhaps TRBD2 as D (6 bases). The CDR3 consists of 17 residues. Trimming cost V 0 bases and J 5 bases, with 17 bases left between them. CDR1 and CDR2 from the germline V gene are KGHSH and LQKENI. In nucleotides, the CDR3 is TGTGCCAGCTCACCACCGGAGGGCAGGATTACCCACAATGAGCAGTTCTTC. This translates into CASSPPEGRITHNEQFF.

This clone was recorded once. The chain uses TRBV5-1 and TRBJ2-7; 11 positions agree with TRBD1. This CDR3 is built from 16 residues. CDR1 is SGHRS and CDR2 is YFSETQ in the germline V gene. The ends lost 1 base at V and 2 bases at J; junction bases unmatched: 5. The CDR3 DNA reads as TGCGCCAGCAGCTTGAGGCCGGGACAGGGGGCCTACGAGCAGTACTTC. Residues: CASSLRPGQGAYEQYF.

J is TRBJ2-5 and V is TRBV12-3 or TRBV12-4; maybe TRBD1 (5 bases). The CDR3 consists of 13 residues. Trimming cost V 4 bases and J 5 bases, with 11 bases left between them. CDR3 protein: CASSWGLQETQYF. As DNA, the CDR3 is TGTGCCAGCAGTTGGGGCCTTCAGGAGACCCAGTACTTC.

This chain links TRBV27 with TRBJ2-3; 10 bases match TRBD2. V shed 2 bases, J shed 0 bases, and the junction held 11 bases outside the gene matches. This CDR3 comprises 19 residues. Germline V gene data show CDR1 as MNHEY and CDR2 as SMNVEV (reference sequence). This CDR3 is CASSLGYGLAGASTDTQYF. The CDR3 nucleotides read TGTGCCAGCAGTTTAGGTTATGGGCTAGCGGGAGCTAGCACAGATACGCAGTATTTT.

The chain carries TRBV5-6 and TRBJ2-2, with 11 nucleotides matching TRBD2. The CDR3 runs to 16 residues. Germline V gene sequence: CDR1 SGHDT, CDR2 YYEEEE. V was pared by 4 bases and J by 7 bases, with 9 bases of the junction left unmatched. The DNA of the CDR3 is TGTGCCAGCAGCCCCACGTTGCTAGCGGGGGGCGGGGAGCTGTTTTTT. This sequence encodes CASSPTLLAGGGELFF.

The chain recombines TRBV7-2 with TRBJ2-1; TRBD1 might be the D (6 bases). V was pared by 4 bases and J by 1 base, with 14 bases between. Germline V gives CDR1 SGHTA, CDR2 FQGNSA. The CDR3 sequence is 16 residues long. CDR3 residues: CASSSKGQGSYNEQFF. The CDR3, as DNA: TGTGCCAGCAGCTCCAAAGGGCAGGGGTCCTACAATGAGCAGTTCTTC.